These T cell receptor beta chains were read from a single sample in a study of T-cell memory formation after mild COVID-19. TCRdb recomputed calls from the 5' RACE reads with MiXCR, one row per CDR3 protein. The table has about 400,000 distinct CDR3 sequences, approximately 24% seen once; the top ten hold 8.8%. Sequencing input: PBMCs or a T cell subset sorted from them (not recorded which). These receptors came from an adult woman who had mild COVID-19 (a few samples of this study predate the infection). Cell type and time point are not known. The CDR3 runs from the conserved cysteine through the conserved F or W. D genes are given only for firm matches. Size is stated for part of the rows, as once, few or many counts, or as a class when the clone is expanded.

d_gene	abundance	v_gene	j_gene	CDR3nt	CDR3aa
TRBD2	few	TRBV9	TRBJ2-7	TGTGCCAGCAGCGTGGCCGGGACTAGCTCCTACGAGCAGTACTTC	CASSVAGTSSYEQYF
.	.	TRBV7-6	TRBJ2-5	TGTGCCAGCACCGAGAGGGCACAAGAGACCCAGTACTTC	CASTERAQETQYF
TRBD1	few	TRBV6-5	TRBJ2-2	TGTGCCAGCGCAAGGGGGCCGAACACCGGGGAGCTGTTTTTT	CASARGPNTGELFF
.	few	TRBV11-2	TRBJ1-1	TGTGCCAGCAGCTTAGGAGGGACACCTATGAACACTGAAGCTTTCTTT	CASSLGGTPMNTEAFF
.	.	TRBV7-6	TRBJ2-1	TGTGCCAGCAGCGGATCGAGCGGGCGAACCTACAATGAGCAGTTCTTC	CASSGSSGRTYNEQFF
TRBD1	.	TRBV25-1	TRBJ2-7	TGTGCCAGCAGTCCCCAGGACAGGGCTTACGACGAGCAGTACTTC	CASSPQDRAYDEQYF
TRBD2	.	TRBV12-3/TRBV12-4	TRBJ2-3	TGTGCCAGCAGCACACTAGCGGGAGGCTCAGATACGCAGTATTTT	CASSTLAGGSDTQYF
.	.	TRBV7-9	TRBJ2-2	TGTGCCAGCAGCCTGGGACGGCGAATCAACACCGGGGAGCTGTTTTTT	CASSLGRRINTGELFF
TRBD1	.	TRBV6-1	TRBJ2-1	TGTGCCAGCAGTGAACAGAGGACAGGGAGTACTGAGCAGTTCTTC	CASSEQRTGSTEQFF
.	.	TRBV29-1	TRBJ1-1	TGCAGCGTTGATATGGCAGAAGGGAACACTGAAGCTTTCTTT	CSVDMAEGNTEAFF
.	.	TRBV7-2	TRBJ2-2	TGTGCCAGCAGCCCGTGGGCAGGGGAGGCCGGGGAGCTGTTTTTT	CASSPWAGEAGELFF
.	.	TRBV29-1	TRBJ2-2	TGCAGCGTCGGTCAGGGTGCCGGGGAGCTGTTTTTT	CSVGQGAGELFF
.	few	TRBV20-1	TRBJ2-1	TGCAGTGCAAACAGGGCCTATGAGCAGTTCTTC	CSANRAYEQFF
.	few	TRBV4-1	TRBJ1-1	TGCGCCAGCAGCCAAGAGGGGGGGATCAACACTGAAGCTTTCTTT	CASSQEGGINTEAFF
.	few	TRBV5-6	TRBJ1-5	TGTGCCAGCAGCTTGGGGTACAATCAGCCCCAGCATTTT	CASSLGYNQPQHF
.	.	TRBV23-1	TRBJ1-2	TGCGCCAGGAGGGGCGCTGGCTACACCTTC	CARRGAGYTF
.	few	TRBV12-3/TRBV12-4	TRBJ1-1	TGTGCCAGCAGTTTTGACAGGTACACTGAAGCTTTCTTT	CASSFDRYTEAFF
TRBD1	.	TRBV29-1	TRBJ2-7	TGCAGCGTTGGGACAGGCGCCACCTACGAGCAGTACTTC	CSVGTGATYEQYF
.	.	TRBV7-6	TRBJ2-2	TGTGCCAGCAGCTCCAGGGGTCTCACCGGGGAGCTGTTTTTT	CASSSRGLTGELFF
.	few	TRBV20-1	TRBJ2-7	TGCAGTGCTAGTCGGGCGCGGGGGACAGCCAGCTACGAGCAGTACTTC	CSASRARGTASYEQYF
.	.	TRBV5-4	TRBJ2-1	TGTGCCAGCAGCCCAGTAGGGGGGGCAGGATTCTTC	CASSPVGGAGFF
TRBD2	.	TRBV15	TRBJ2-3	TGTGCCACCAGCAGAGGTGGTAGCGGGGGCACAGATACGCAGTATTTT	CATSRGGSGGTDTQYF
TRBD1	.	TRBV14	TRBJ1-1	TGTGCCAGCAGCCGGGACAGGGTGGCCACTGAAGCTTTCTTT	CASSRDRVATEAFF
TRBD2	few	TRBV4-3	TRBJ2-7	TGCGCCAGCAGCCAAGATGGGGCGGGAGGACCCTACGAGCAGTACTTC	CASSQDGAGGPYEQYF
.	.	TRBV5-1	TRBJ2-7	TGCGCCAGCGCAGCAGGGGGGACTCCTTCCTACGAGCAGTACTTC	CASAAGGTPSYEQYF